A single sample gave rise to the 27 T cell receptor beta chains below, sequenced in a study of blood T cell repertoires in COVID-19. Repertoires were generated with immunoSEQ multiplex PCR, while TCRdb's copy carries only in-frame clones and drops some. The data hold more than 400,000 clones, with 70% to 90% observed a single time. What was sequenced was peripheral blood. The source is a human donor in a cohort sampled during active COVID-19.

The rearrangement joins TRBV7-9 to TRBJ2-7; D is undetermined. This CDR3 contains 12 residues. From germline, CDR1 is SEHNR and CDR2 FQNEAQ (reference sequence). Trimming left V 4 bases short and J 2 bases short, with 6 bases between. CDR3 nucleotides: TGTGCCAGCAGCTACATACCCTACGAGCAGTACTTC. Translating it yields CASSYIPYEQYF.

This chain uses TRBV6-4 with TRBJ2-1, with 9 nucleotides matching TRBD2. The germline CDR1 and CDR2 sequences are MRHNA and SNTAGT. V dropped 3 bases and J dropped 0; count of bases not matched to a gene: 3. This CDR3 spans 16 amino acids. CDR3 in DNA: TGTGCCAGCAGTGAGACTAGCGGAGCCTCCTACAATGAGCAGTTCTTC. Encoded protein: CASSETSGASYNEQFF.

The chain has TRBV28 and TRBJ2-7; D possibly corresponds to TRBD2 (5 bases). The CDR3 sequence is 12 residues long. Deletions cut 7 bases from V and 5 bases from J, with 12 bases between. CDR1 is MDHEN and CDR2 is SYDVKM in the germline V gene. CDR3 in amino acids: CASTSPGDEQYF. In DNA form, the CDR3 reads TGTGCCAGCACATCCCCCGGGGACGAGCAGTACTTC.

This chain uses TRBV28 with TRBJ2-3; D uncertain. CDR1 is MDHEN and CDR2 is SYDVKM in the germline V gene. The germline V and J ends were trimmed by 4 bases and 3 bases, with 11 bases remaining between them. This CDR3 is built from 14 residues. For the CDR3, the DNA is TGTGCCAGCAGTTCGGAGCCCGGGACAGATACGCAGTATTTT. Its protein is CASSSEPGTDTQYF.

This chain uses TRBV30 with TRBJ1-3; D not resolved. V was clipped by 4 bases and J by 0 bases, with 19 bases between them. The CDR3 has 17 residues. From germline, CDR1 is GTSNPN and CDR2 SVGIG (reference sequence). Written as DNA, the CDR3 is TGTGCCTGGACCCTAGAAGCGCCGCTCCTCTCTGGAAACACCATATATTTT. Translating gives CAWTLEAPLLSGNTIYF.

The V and J genes are TRBV27 and TRBJ1-1, with D possibly being TRBD1 (6 bases). CDR1 and CDR2 (germline): MNHEY, SMNVEV (reference sequence). CDR3 size: 17 residues. Trimming took 3 bases from V and 5 from J, leaving 22 bases between them. CDR3 bases: TGTGCCAGCAGTTTGGGTCCCCCAGGGGCGGTACAGACTGAAGCTTTCTTT. Translating gives CASSLGPPGAVQTEAFF.

The rearrangement links TRBV25-1 to TRBJ1-4, with 7 bases that match TRBD1. The CDR3 covers 14 residues. Unmatched junction bases numbered 4, after V lost 4 bases and J lost 5 bases. CDR1 is MGHDK, CDR2 SYGVNS, per germline. The CDR3 here is CASSVPGQNEKLFF. For the CDR3, the DNA is TGTGCCAGCAGTGTTCCGGGACAGAATGAAAAACTGTTTTTT.

This chain uses TRBV10-3 with TRBJ2-7; TRBD2 aligns across 8 bases. V gave up 10 bases and J gave up 7 bases; unmatched junction bases: 12. The length of the CDR3 is 13 residues. Germline CDR1 is ENHRY and CDR2 is SYGVKD. The CDR3 coding sequence is TGTGCCAGTCGTCGGGAGGGGTGGGGGGAGCAGTACTTC. It translates to CASRREGWGEQYF.

The genes are TRBV27 and TRBJ1-6; 7 nucleotides line up with TRBD1. Germline assignment: CDR1 MNHEY and CDR2 SMNVEV (reference sequence). CDR3 length: 13 amino acids. The ends lost 7 bases at V and 7 bases at J; junction bases unmatched: 4. Written as DNA, the CDR3 is TGTGCCAGCAAGGACAGGTGGAATTCACCCCTCCACTTT. Amino acids: CASKDRWNSPLHF.

V is TRBV5-6 and J is TRBJ2-3, with D uncertain. CDR1 is SGHDT and CDR2 is YYEEEE in the germline V gene. CDR3 size: 11 residues. The V end lost 3 bases, the J end lost 5 bases, and 4 bases lay between the germline ends. The CDR3 bases are TGTGCCAGCAGCTACAGAGATACGCAGTATTTT. Amino acids: CASSYRDTQYF. The complete variable domain, with remaining parts taken from reference TRBV5-6 and TRBJ2-3, reads DAGVTQSPTHLIKTRGQQVTLRCSPKSGHDTVSWYQQALGQGPQFIFQYYEEEERQRGNFPDRFSGHQFPNYSSELNVNALLLGDSALYLCASSYRDTQYFGPGTRLTVL.

The chain has TRBV7-8 and TRBJ2-3, with TRBD2 identical over 7 bases. This CDR3 spans 15 amino acids. J lost 1 base, V lost 10 bases, and 11 bases had no gene match. Germline CDR1 SGHVS, CDR2 FQNEAQ. CDR3 nucleotide sequence: TGTGCCACAGGACCCTATCGGGAGGGCACAGATACGCAGTATTTT. Protein sequence: CATGPYREGTDTQYF. Supplemented by reference TRBV7-8 and TRBJ2-3, the full variable domain reads GAGVSQSPRYKVAKRGQDVALRCDPISGHVSLFWYQQALGQGPEFLTYFQNEAQLDKSGLPSDRFFAERPEGSVSTLKIQRTQQEDSAVYLCATGPYREGTDTQYFGPGTRLTVL.

The chain employs TRBV3-1 (or the pseudogene TRBV3-2) and TRBJ2-1; D remains ambiguous. V lost 0 bases and J lost 6, with 21 bases in between. Per the germline V gene, CDR1 is LGHDT and CDR2 is YNNKEL (reference sequence). This CDR3 is 18 amino acids long. The CDR3 is CASSQDLLPTWVPNEQFF. The CDR3 DNA reads as TGTGCCAGCAGCCAAGACTTACTACCGACGTGGGTGCCCAATGAGCAGTTCTTC.

There are a few counts of this clone. This chain links TRBV3-1 (or the pseudogene TRBV3-2) with TRBJ1-2, with 8 nucleotides matching TRBD1. Unmatched junction bases numbered 11, after V lost 0 bases and J lost 14 bases. Germline CDR1 and CDR2: LGHDT and YNNKEL (reference sequence). The CDR3 runs to 14 residues. CDR3 residues: CASSQDGTGGRITF. As DNA, the CDR3 is TGTGCCAGCAGCCAAGATGGCACAGGGGGTCGGATTACCTTC.

The chain couples TRBV21-1 to TRBJ2-3; no DNA check was done on the table's D call, TRBD2. TRBV21-1 is termed a pseudogene. This CDR3 has 17 residues. The CDR3 sequence is CASSKGPRASDTDTQYF. The CDR3 DNA is TGTGCCAGCAGCAAAGGGCCACGGGCTAGCGATACAGATACGCAGTATTTT.

This clone was counted only a few times. V gene TRBV5-1 combines with J gene TRBJ1-4; D not resolved. Trimming cost V 4 bases and J 1 base, with 11 bases left between them. The V gene's germline CDR1 is SGHRS and CDR2 YFSETQ. The CDR3 covers 15 residues. Here the CDR3 reads CASSPLTETNEKLFF. In DNA form, the CDR3 reads TGCGCCAGCAGCCCACTTACCGAAACTAATGAAAAACTGTTTTTT.

This chain connects TRBV21-1 to TRBJ2-2; no DNA check was done on the table's D call, TRBD2. TRBV21-1 constitutes a pseudogene. CDR3 length: 19 amino acids. The CDR3, as DNA: TGTGCCAGCACCCCCCTCGCGACTAGCGCCGCAGGGTGCACCGGGGAGCTGTTTTTT. The encoded protein is CASTPLATSAAGCTGELFF.

J is TRBJ2-1 and V is TRBV5-6; 10 positions agree with TRBD2. The CDR3 sequence is 17 residues long. V gave up 4 bases and J gave up 10 bases; unmatched junction bases: 17. Looked up from germline, CDR1 is SGHDT and CDR2 is YYEEEE. CDR3 nucleotides: TGTGCCAGCAGCGAGATAGGGTCTAGCGGGAGAATACCGGAGCAGTTCTTC. Its protein product is CASSEIGSSGRIPEQFF.

This clone showed up just once. V usage is TRBV28 and J usage is TRBJ1-4; D is unresolved. This CDR3 is 16 amino acids long. Germline CDR1 MDHEN, CDR2 SYDVKM. The germline V and J ends were trimmed by 1 base and 10 bases, with 19 bases remaining between them. CDR3 amino acids: CASSLLGPSSSGKLFF. CDR3 bases: TGTGCCAGCAGTTTATTAGGACCTTCTAGCTCTGGAAAACTGTTTTTT.

The chain couples TRBV5-1 to TRBJ1-1; D ambiguous. This CDR3 region has 15 residues. Germline V gene lookup returns CDR1 SGHRS and CDR2 YFSETQ. The V end lost 4 bases, the J end lost 0 bases, and 13 bases lay between the germline ends. The CDR3, as DNA: TGCGCCAGCAGCGGAGGGATCGATTTGAACACTGAAGCTTTCTTT. It specifies CASSGGIDLNTEAFF.

The chain carries TRBV30 and TRBJ2-1, with D possibly TRBD2 on 5 matching bases. CDR3 length: 12 amino acids. Between the trimmed V and J ends, which lost 8 bases and 5 bases, there was a span of 13 bases. Germline loops: CDR1 GTSNPN, CDR2 SVGIG (reference sequence). Here the CDR3 DNA reads TGTGCCATTACTAAAGCGGACAATGAGCAGTTCTTC. Protein: CAITKADNEQFF.

The V and J genes are TRBV5-5 and TRBJ2-3; D might be TRBD2 (6 bases). This CDR3 spans 16 amino acids. Germline V lookup: CDR1 SGHKS, CDR2 YYEKEE (reference sequence). V was cut by 4 bases and J by 1 base, with 16 bases left in between. The CDR3 loop is CASSPLGGRGTDTQYF. DNA for the CDR3: TGTGCCAGCAGCCCCTTGGGGGGACGGGGCACAGATACGCAGTATTTT.

The chain employs TRBV3-1 (or the pseudogene TRBV3-2) and TRBJ2-3, with 7 bases aligning to TRBD1. Germline CDR1 and CDR2: LGHDT and YNNKEL (reference sequence). V lost 0 bases, J lost 1 base, and 4 bases stayed unmatched. The CDR3 is 16 amino acids. CDR3 sequence reads: CASSQDGDRRTDTQYF. Written as DNA, the CDR3 is TGTGCCAGCAGCCAAGATGGGGACAGACGCACAGATACGCAGTATTTT.

The chain has TRBV12-2 and TRBJ1-5; the table's TRBD1 call for D was not verified on the DNA. TRBV12-2 is designated a pseudogene. This CDR3 has 16 residues. CDR3 region: CASRLAGQVSNQPQHF. CDR3 in DNA: TGTGCAAGTCGCTTAGCAGGACAGGTTAGCAATCAGCCCCAGCATTTT.

The genes are TRBV4-1 and TRBJ1-4; tentatively, D is TRBD1 (6 bases). Germline CDR1 is MGHRA and CDR2 is YSYEKL. With 0 bases removed from V and 7 bases from J, the gap between germline ends came to 12 bases. The CDR3 totals 15 residues. CDR3 loop: CASSQDRGASEKLFF. The CDR3 DNA sequence: TGCGCCAGCAGCCAAGATCGGGGGGCAAGTGAAAAACTGTTTTTT.

The V gene is TRBV30, the J gene TRBJ1-1, with 8 bases lining up with TRBD1. The germline CDR1 and CDR2 sequences are GTSNPN and SVGIG (reference sequence). The CDR3 spans 13 residues. V gave up 5 bases and J gave up 5 bases; unmatched junction bases: 7. The CDR3 loop is CAWAYRGGTEAFF. In DNA form, the CDR3 reads TGTGCCTGGGCTTACAGGGGGGGGACTGAAGCTTTCTTT.

Only a few counts were recorded for this clone. The chain has TRBV6-2 or TRBV6-3 and TRBJ1-1; D is unresolved. CDR1 and CDR2 (germline): MNHEY, SVGEGT. Trimming took 2 bases from V and 8 from J, leaving 15 bases between them. The CDR3 spans 14 residues. CDR3 coding DNA: TGTGCCAGCAGTTACAACGAAAGAGAAAAAGAAGCTTTCTTT. This translates into CASSYNEREKEAFF.

The chain uses TRBV19 and TRBJ2-2; 8 nucleotides agree with TRBD2. V dropped 4 bases and J dropped 3; count of bases not matched to a gene: 1. The CDR3 sequence is 14 residues long. Germline CDR1 is LNHDA and CDR2 is SQIVND (reference sequence). CDR3 coding DNA: TGTGCCAGTAGTACGGGAGGGTACACCGGGGAGCTGTTTTTT. It is translated as CASSTGGYTGELFF.